The clone carrying this T cell receptor (beta chain) was counted at least ten times. The target antigen is unknown. The CDR3 runs to 12 residues. The V end lost 5 bases, the J end lost 7 bases, and 11 bases lay between the germline ends. Germline V lookup: CDR1 SNHLY, CDR2 FYNNEI. cDNA molecules, individually, were tagged with unique molecular identifiers. TCRdb recomputed calls from the 5' RACE reads with MiXCR, one row per CDR3 protein. The sample includes about 64,000 distinct CDR3 sequences, around 4.7% of them seen just once. The sample is drawn from a study of early T cells in non-severe SARS-CoV-2 infection. Findings and limits, study-wide: Using VDJdb, the matching emphasized anti-spike CD8 responses while missing private and CD4 specificities.

This chain links TRBV2 with TRBJ1-2; D is undetermined. The sequenced sample was whole blood. The sequence came from an adult who was a healthcare worker with PCR-confirmed SARS-CoV-2 infection or an uninfected control (not recorded which). The CDR3 DNA reads TGTGCCAGCAGTTGGTCCGAACGTGGCTACACCTTC. Translated: CASSWSERGYTF. The entire variable domain, with the rest obtained from reference TRBV2 and TRBJ1-2, is as follows: EPEVTQTPSHQVTQMGQEVILRCVPISNHLYFYWYRQILGQKVEFLVSFYNNEISEKSEIFDDQFSVERPDGSNFTLKIRSTKLEDSAMYFCASSWSERGYTFGSGTRLTVV.